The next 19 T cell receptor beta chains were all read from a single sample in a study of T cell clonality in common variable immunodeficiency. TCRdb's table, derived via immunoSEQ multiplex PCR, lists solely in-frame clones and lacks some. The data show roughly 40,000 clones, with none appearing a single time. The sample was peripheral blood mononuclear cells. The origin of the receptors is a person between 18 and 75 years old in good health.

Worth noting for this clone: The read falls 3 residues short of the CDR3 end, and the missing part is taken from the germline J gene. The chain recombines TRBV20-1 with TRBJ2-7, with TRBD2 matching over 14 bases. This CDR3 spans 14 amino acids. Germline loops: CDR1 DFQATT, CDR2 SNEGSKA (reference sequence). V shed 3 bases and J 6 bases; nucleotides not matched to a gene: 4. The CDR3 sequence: CSARGTSGRGEQYF. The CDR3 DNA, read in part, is TGCAGTGCTAGGGGGACTAGCGGGAGAGGCGAG.

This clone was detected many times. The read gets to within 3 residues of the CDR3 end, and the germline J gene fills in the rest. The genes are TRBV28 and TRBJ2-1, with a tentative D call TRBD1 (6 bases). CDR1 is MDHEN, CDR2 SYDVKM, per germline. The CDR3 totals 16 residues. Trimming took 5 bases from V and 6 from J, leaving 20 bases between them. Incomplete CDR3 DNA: TGTGCCAGCAGTCCCAAGGGGGATGCCGGGTTCAATGAG. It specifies CASSPKGDAGFNE. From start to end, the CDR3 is CASSPKGDAGFNEQFF.

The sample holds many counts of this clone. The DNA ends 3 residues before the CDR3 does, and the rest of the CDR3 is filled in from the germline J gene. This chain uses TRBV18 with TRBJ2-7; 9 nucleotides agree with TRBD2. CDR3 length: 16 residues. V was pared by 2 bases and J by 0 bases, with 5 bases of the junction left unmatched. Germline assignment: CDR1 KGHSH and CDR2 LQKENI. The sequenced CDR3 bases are TGTGCCAGCTCACCAGCTAGCGGGGAACTCTCCTACGAG. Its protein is CASSPASGELSYE. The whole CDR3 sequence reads CASSPASGELSYEQYF.

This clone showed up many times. The CDR3 bases that were read are TGTGCCAGTAGTACGTCTAGCGGGAGGGCTAAAGCCCCAGATACG. It specifies CASSTSSGRAKAPDT. The entire CDR3 protein is CASSTSSGRAKAPDTQYF. The V call is TRBV19, the J call TRBJ2-3, with 12 bases aligning to TRBD2. The sequence runs out 3 residues before the end of the CDR3; the remainder is reconstructed from the germline J gene. The length of the CDR3 is 18 residues. V gave up 4 bases and J gave up 4 bases; unmatched junction bases: 12. Germline lookup yields CDR1 LNHDA and CDR2 SQIVND (reference sequence).

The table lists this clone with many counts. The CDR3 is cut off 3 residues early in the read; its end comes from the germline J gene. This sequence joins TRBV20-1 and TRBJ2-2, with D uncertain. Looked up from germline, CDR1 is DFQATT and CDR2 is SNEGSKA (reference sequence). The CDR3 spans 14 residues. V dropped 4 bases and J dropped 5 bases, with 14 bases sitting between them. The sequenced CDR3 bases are TGCAGTGCTATGATAACGGGTATTACCGGGGAG. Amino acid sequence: CSAMITGITGE. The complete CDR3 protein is CSAMITGITGELFF.

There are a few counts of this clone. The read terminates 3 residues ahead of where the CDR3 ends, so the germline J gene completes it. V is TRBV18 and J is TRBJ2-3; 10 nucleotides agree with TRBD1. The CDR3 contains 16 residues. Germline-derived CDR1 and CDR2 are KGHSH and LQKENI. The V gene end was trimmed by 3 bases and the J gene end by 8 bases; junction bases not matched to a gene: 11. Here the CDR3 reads CASSPSRDRGSGTQYF. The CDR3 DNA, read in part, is TGTGCCAGCTCACCCAGCCGGGACAGGGGTTCAGGTACG.

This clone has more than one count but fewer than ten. The DNA read from the CDR3 is TGTGCCAGTCAGGAGGGCAGGGGGCATGAA. The encoded protein is CASQEGRGHE. The whole CDR3 sequence is CASQEGRGHEAFF. This chain links TRBV19 with TRBJ1-1; 8 bases map to TRBD1. The read gets to within 3 residues of the CDR3 end, and the germline J gene fills in the rest. Germline trimming cut 8 bases from V and 7 bases from J; bases unmatched to any gene: 9. Germline V lookup: CDR1 LNHDA, CDR2 SQIVND (reference sequence). This CDR3 contains 13 residues. Looking up the rest from reference TRBV19 and TRBJ1-1 gives the full variable domain: DGGITQSPKYLFRKEGQNVTLSCEQNLNHDAMYWYRQDPGQGLRLIYYSQIVNDFQKGDIAEGYSVSREKKESFPLTVTSAQKNPTAFYLCASQEGRGHEAFFGQGTRLTVV.

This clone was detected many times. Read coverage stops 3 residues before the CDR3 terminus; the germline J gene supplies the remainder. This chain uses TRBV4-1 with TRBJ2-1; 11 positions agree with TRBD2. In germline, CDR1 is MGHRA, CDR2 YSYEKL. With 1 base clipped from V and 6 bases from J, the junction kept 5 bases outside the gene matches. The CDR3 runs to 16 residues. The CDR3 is CASSQVVTSGGNEQFF. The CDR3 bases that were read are TGCGCCAGCAGCCAAGTGGTTACTAGCGGGGGCAATGAG.

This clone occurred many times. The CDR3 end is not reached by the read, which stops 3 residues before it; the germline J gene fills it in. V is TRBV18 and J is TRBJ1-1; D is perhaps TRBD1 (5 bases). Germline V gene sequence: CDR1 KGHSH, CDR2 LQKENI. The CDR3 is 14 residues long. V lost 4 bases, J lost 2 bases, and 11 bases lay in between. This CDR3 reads CASSLGGANTEAFF. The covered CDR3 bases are TGTGCCAGCTCACTCGGGGGAGCCAACACTGAA.

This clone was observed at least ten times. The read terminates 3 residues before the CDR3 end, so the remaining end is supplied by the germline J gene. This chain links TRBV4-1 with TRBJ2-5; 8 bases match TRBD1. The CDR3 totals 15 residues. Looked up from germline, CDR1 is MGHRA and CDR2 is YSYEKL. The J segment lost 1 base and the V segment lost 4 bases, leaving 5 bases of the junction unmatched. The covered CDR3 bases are TGCGCCAGCAGCCCTAACACAGGGGGCCAAGAGACC. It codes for CASSPNTGGQET. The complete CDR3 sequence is CASSPNTGGQETQYF.

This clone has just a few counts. This chain's CDR3 is CSLWGVSGNTIYF. CDR3 DNA, as far as it was read: TGTTCCCTTTGGGGCGTCTCTGGAAACACC. The chain carries TRBV7-9 and TRBJ1-3; D possibly corresponds to TRBD1 (5 bases). The sequence runs out 3 residues before the end of the CDR3; the remainder is reconstructed from the germline J gene. This CDR3 has 13 amino acids. Germline-derived CDR1 and CDR2 are SEHNR and FQNEAQ (reference sequence).

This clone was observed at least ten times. This CDR3 is CASFASGANVLFF. Incomplete CDR3 DNA: TGTGCCAGCTTCGCCTCTGGGGCCAACGTA. The chain couples TRBV12-3 or TRBV12-4 to TRBJ1-4; D is possibly TRBD1 (5 bases). The sequence runs out 3 residues before the end of the CDR3; the remainder is reconstructed from the germline J gene. CDR3 length: 13 amino acids.

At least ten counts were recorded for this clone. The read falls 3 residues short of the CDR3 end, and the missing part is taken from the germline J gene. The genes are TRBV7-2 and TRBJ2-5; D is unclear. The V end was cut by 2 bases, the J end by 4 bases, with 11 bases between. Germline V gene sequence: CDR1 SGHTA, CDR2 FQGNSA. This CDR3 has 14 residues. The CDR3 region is CASSLLTRGETQYF. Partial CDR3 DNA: TGTGCCAGCAGCTTACTGACCCGCGGAGAGACC.

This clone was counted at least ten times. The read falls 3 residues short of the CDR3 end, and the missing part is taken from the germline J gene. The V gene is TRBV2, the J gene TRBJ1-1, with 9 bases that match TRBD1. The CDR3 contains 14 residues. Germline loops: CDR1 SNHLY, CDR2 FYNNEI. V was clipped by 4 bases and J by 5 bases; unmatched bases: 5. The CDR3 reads CASSATGGGTEAFF. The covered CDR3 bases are TGTGCCAGCAGTGCGACAGGGGGAGGGACTGAA.

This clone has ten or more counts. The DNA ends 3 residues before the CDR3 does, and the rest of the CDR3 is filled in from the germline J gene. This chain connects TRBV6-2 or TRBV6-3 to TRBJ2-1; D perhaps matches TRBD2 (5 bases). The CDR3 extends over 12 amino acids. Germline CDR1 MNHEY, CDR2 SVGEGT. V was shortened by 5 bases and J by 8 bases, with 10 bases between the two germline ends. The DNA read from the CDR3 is TGTGCCAGCAGTCTTGCGGGCTATGAG. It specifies CASSLAGYE. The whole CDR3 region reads CASSLAGYEQFF.

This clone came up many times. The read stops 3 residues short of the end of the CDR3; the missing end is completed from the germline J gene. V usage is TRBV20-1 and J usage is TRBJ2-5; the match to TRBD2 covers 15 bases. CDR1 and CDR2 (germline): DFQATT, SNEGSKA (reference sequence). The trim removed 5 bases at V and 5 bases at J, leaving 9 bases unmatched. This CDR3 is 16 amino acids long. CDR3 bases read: TGCAGTGCTGCCCGGACTAGCGGGAGGGCCCGGGAGACC. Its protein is CSAARTSGRARET. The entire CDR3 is CSAARTSGRARETQYF.

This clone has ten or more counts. The CDR3 DNA, read in part, is TGCAGTGCTAGCGACAGGGGTAATACTGGGGGAGTCCGGTCGGATCAGCCC. Protein sequence: CSASDRGNTGGVRSDQP. The complete CDR3 reads CSASDRGNTGGVRSDQPQHF. The J gene is TRBJ1-5, the V gene TRBV20-1, with 8 bases that match TRBD1. The CDR3 extends 3 residues past the end of the read, so its final part is completed from the germline J gene. This CDR3 has 20 residues. The germline V gene encodes CDR1 DFQATT and CDR2 SNEGSKA (reference sequence). V trimming: 3 bases; J trimming: 5 bases; junction bases outside the gene matches: 24.

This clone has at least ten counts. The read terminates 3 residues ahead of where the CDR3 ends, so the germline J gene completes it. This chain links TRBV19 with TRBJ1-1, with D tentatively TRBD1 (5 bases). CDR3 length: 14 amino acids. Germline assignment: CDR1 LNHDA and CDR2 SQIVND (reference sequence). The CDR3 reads CASSNPPQAGEAFF. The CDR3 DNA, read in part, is TGTGCCAGTAGTAACCCCCCACAGGCAGGAGAA.

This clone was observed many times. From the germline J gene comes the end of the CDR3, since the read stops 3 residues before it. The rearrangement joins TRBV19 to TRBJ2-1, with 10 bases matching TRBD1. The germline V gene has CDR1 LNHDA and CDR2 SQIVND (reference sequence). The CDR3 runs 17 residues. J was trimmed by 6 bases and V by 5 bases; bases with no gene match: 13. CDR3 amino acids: CASSPRQGAYFGNEQFF. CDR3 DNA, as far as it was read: TGTGCCAGTAGTCCCCGACAGGGGGCTTATTTCGGCAATGAG.